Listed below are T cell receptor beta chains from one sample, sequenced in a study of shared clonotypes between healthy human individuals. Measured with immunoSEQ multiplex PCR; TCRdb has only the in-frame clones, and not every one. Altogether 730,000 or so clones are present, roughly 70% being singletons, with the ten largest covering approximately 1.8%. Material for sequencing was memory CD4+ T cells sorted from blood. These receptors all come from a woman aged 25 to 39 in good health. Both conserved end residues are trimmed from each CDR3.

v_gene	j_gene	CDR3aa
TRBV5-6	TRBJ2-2	ASSGTTNTGELF
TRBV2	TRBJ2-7	ASSREVAYEQY
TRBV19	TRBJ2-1	ASSQTFSGGGNEQF
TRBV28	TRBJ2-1	ASESPTGAALANEQF
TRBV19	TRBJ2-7	ASSPSGTGSDEQY
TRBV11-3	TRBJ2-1	ASSSQSGTSYNEQF
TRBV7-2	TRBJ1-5	ASSLKGASSQPQH
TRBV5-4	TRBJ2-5	ASSLVLAGSLEQY
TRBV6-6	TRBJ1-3	ASRSQAAGNTIY
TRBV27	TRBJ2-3	ASSLLPSGAGTDTQY
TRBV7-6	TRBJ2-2	ASSGGTTNTGELF
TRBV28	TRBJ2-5	ASSLGATSGNQETQY
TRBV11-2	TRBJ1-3	ASSLRSGDGNTIY
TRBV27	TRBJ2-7	ASSLPGSVQY
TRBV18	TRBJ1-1	ASSPWETGNTEAF
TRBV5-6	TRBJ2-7	ASSLRDYANYEQY
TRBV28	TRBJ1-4	ASNQGTEKLF
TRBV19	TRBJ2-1	ASSIQYNEQF
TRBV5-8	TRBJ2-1	ASSLWVSNEQF
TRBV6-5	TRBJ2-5	ASSYSAGGSPETQY
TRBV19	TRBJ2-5	ASSMGVAGDQETQY
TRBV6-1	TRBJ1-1	ASSEAAGVF
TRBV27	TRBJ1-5	ASRQSRSNQPQH
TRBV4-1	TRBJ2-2	ASSQEGRESGELF
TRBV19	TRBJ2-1	ASRETSGSYNEQF
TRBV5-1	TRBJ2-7	ASSLDVEVGEQY
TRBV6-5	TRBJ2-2	ASSKGQGATGELF
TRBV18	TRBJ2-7	ASSAGEFYEQY
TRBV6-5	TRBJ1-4	ASSYSRKRGGEKLF
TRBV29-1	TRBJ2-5	SVERAGAGETQY
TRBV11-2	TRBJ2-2	ASSPRPSQFPGELF
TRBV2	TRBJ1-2	ASSDLFGYT
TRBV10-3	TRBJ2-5	AISEFGQETQY
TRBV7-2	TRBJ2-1	ASSFQGGEQF